This is a list of T cell receptor beta chains from one sample in a study of T cells in tuberculosis. Profiling relied on immunoSEQ multiplex PCR, and the TCRdb table lists in-frame clones only, not all of them. Of tens of thousands of clones in the sample, approximately 85% are singletons; the top ten hold approximately 15%. The sample consisted of PBMCs, taken at tuberculosis diagnosis. The receptors derive from an adult with tuberculosis. The CDR3 runs from the conserved cysteine through the conserved F or W. The order of the fields is CDR3 DNA, CDR3 protein, V gene, clone size, D gene, J gene. A D gene is named only where the DNA matches it firmly. The listing skips clone size in some rows; elsewhere it reads once, few, many or a size class.

TGCGCCAGCAGCTCCGACAGCTATGGCTACACCTTC | CASSSDSYGYTF | TRBV5-1 | NA | NA | TRBJ1-2
TGTGCCAGCAGTCTCAGGGGACAGGCCTACGAGCAGTACTTC | CASSLRGQAYEQYF | TRBV28 | NA | TRBD1 | TRBJ2-7
TGCGCCAGCAAACAGGGGGCGTTTGGAAACACCATATATTTT | CASKQGAFGNTIYF | TRBV5-1 | NA | TRBD1 | TRBJ1-3
TGTGCCAGCAGCTTAGACTGGTCTTCCTACGAGCAGTACTTC | CASSLDWSSYEQYF | TRBV7-8 | NA | NA | TRBJ2-7
TGTGCCAGCAGCTTAGTAGGCAGGGTAGCTTTCTTT | CASSLVGRVAFF | TRBV11-2 | NA | NA | TRBJ1-1
TGCGCCAGCGGGCCCGGAAGTGGAAGTCAGCCCCAGCATTTT | CASGPGSGSQPQHF | TRBV4-1 | NA | NA | TRBJ1-5
TGTGCCAGCAGCGTAGACCCCAGCTCTGGAAACACCATATATTTT | CASSVDPSSGNTIYF | TRBV9 | few | NA | TRBJ1-3
TGTGCCTGGAGTCTGGACAGTTTCTTT | CAWSLDSFF | TRBV30 | few | NA | TRBJ1-1
TGTGCCAGCAGACTGGACAGTAGCAATCAGCCCCAGCATTTT | CASRLDSSNQPQHF | TRBV7-8 | NA | NA | TRBJ1-5
TGCGCCAGCAGCCCCGCTACAGGGTTATCCTACGAGCAGTACTTC | CASSPATGLSYEQYF | TRBV5-1 | once | NA | TRBJ2-7
TGTGCCAGCAGTTTCTCTGGGGCGGGAACCTACGAGCAGTACTTC | CASSFSGAGTYEQYF | TRBV6-5 | few | NA | TRBJ2-7
TGCGCCAGCAGCTCGGGCACAGGGCTACGCCATGAAGCTTTCTTT | CASSSGTGLRHEAFF | TRBV5-1 | once | NA | TRBJ1-1
TGTGCCAGCAGTGAAGGGCAGAACAATCAGCCCCAGCATTTT | CASSEGQNNQPQHF | TRBV2 | once | NA | TRBJ1-5
TGTGCCAGCAGTTTTCCTAGACAGGGAGGAGAGCAGTACTTC | CASSFPRQGGEQYF | TRBV27 | once | NA | TRBJ2-7
TGTGCCAGCAGTTCTGACCCCTGGGTCCAGAGCGCCTACGAGCAGTACTTC | CASSSDPWVQSAYEQYF | TRBV28 | NA | NA | TRBJ2-7
TGCGCCAGCAGCTTGTCGGGGGGCCCTTACAATGAGCAGTTCTTC | CASSLSGGPYNEQFF | TRBV5-1 | NA | NA | TRBJ2-1
TGTGCCAGCAGCTTGGAGGAGCACAATGAGCAGTTCTTC | CASSLEEHNEQFF | TRBV5-5 | NA | NA | TRBJ2-1
TGTGCCATCAGTGAGTGGCGGGAGGGCACTGAGCAGTTCTTC | CAISEWREGTEQFF | TRBV10-3 | NA | TRBD2 | TRBJ2-1
TGTGCCATCAGTGACGGGAACTATAACAATGAGCAGTTCTTC | CAISDGNYNNEQFF | TRBV10-3 | NA | NA | TRBJ2-1
TGTGCCAGCAGGATAGGAGAGTTAGAGACCCAGTACTTC | CASRIGELETQYF | TRBV2 | NA | NA | TRBJ2-5
TGTGCCAGCAAACCCCGTTGGGGCCGGGACGAGCAGTACTTC | CASKPRWGRDEQYF | TRBV2 | NA | NA | TRBJ2-7
TGTGCCAGCAGTCCGCCGGGACTATGGGATGAGCAGTTCTTC | CASSPPGLWDEQFF | TRBV27 | NA | TRBD2 | TRBJ2-1
TGTGCCAGCAGTGACCCCATGAGGGTTAACACTGAAGCTTTCTTT | CASSDPMRVNTEAFF | TRBV6-1 | NA | NA | TRBJ1-1
TGTGCCAGCATCCCCCTAGAGGGGGAGCTGTTTTTT | CASIPLEGELFF | TRBV6-1 | once | NA | TRBJ2-2
TGTGCCAGCAGCGGTTTGGGGCACACTGAAGCTTTCTTT | CASSGLGHTEAFF | TRBV5-6 | NA | NA | TRBJ1-1
TGTGCCAGCAGCCTAGGGAGGGCGGGGGAGCAGTACTTC | CASSLGRAGEQYF | TRBV7-3 | NA | TRBD2 | TRBJ2-7